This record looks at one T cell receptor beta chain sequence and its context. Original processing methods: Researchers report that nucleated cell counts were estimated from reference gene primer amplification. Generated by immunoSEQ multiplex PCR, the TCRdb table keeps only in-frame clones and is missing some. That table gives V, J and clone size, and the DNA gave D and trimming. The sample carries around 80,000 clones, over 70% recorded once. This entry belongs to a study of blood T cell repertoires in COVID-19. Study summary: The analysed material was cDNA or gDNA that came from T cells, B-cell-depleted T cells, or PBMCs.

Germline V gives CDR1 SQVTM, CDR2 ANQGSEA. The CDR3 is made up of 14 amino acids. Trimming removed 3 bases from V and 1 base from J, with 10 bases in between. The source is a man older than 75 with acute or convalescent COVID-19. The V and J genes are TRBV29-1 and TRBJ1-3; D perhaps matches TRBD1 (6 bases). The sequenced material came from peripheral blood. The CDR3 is CSVDTGTSGNTIYF. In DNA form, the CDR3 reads TGCAGCGTTGACACAGGGACATCTGGAAACACCATATATTTT.